Sequencing of this T cell receptor beta chain was carried out in a study of persistence of HIV-infected CD4 T cells. The CDR3 is made up of 14 amino acids. Trimming shortened V by 3 bases and J by 4 bases, and 10 bases separated the two germline ends. CDR1 and CDR2 (germline): SGHTA, FQGNSA. Stimulation used around 10 ug/mL lysate from CMV-infected fibroblasts. CD4+ T cells upregulating both CD40 ligand and CD69 were sorted as responding cells. For this clone: Its specificity is not known.

This was the immunoSEQ version 4 assay in survey mode. The repertoire was sequenced with immunoSEQ multiplex PCR; TCRdb's copy has only in-frame clones and lacks some. Of approximately 5,000 clones listed, about 60% are singletons. Material: CD4+ T cells sorted from PBMCs after approximately 20-hour stimulation, obtained from a patient who received antiretroviral therapy. The sequence was collected from an adult man with HIV who was CMV-seropositive. This chain links TRBV7-2 with TRBJ1-3; D remains unclear. Here the CDR3 reads CASSLQGSGNTIYF. In DNA, the CDR3 is TGTGCCAGCAGCTTGCAAGGGTCCGGAAACACCATATATTTT. Variable domain in full (rest from reference TRBV7-2 and TRBJ1-3): GAGVSQSPSNKVTEKGKDVELRCDPISGHTALYWYRQSLGQGLEFLIYFQGNSAPDKSGLPSDRFSAERTGGSVSTLTIQRTQQEDSAVYLCASSLQGSGNTIYFGEGSWLTVV.